These 23 T cell receptor beta chains share one sample of origin, sequenced in a study of T cells in localized non-small cell lung cancer (dated by TCRdb to 2018 to 2020). The library was generated by the immunoSEQ multiplex PCR assay. TCRdb obtained this table from immuneACCESS and retained in-frame rearrangements with V and J assigned. These tables miss some clones; where compared with another copy, unresolved V genes account for less than half of the shortfall, and the remainder is unexplained. Across this sample there are about 3,900 clones, with roughly 29% seen only once. Roughly 22% of the sample rests with the top ten. The material was lung tumor tissue, obtained before any cancer treatment. The receptor set was obtained from a male donor at least 60 years old with stage III lung adenocarcinoma.

This clone was detected a few times. This chain joins TRBV11-3 and TRBJ2-7, with TRBD1 identical over 9 bases. V was clipped by 5 bases and J by 5 bases; unmatched bases: 10. The CDR3 runs 15 residues. Germline assignment: CDR1 SGHNT and CDR2 YENEEA. The DNA of the CDR3 is TGTGCCAGCAGCGTAACAGGGGGCATCGGGAACGAGCAGTACTTC. Protein product: CASSVTGGIGNEQYF.

This clone was counted between two and nine times. The CDR3 region has the DNA TGTGCCAGCAGCTTAGAGAGGGGTCCGAATTCACCCCTCCACTTT. Translated: CASSLERGPNSPLHF. The V and J genes are TRBV7-5 and TRBJ1-6. TRBV7-5 has pseudogene status. The CDR3 consists of 15 residues.

V and J are TRBV19 and TRBJ2-2, with D possibly matching TRBD2 (7 bases). The CDR3 contains 14 residues. V lost 11 bases, J lost 2 bases, and 15 bases lay in between. From germline, CDR1 is LNHDA and CDR2 SQIVND (reference sequence). CDR3 loop: CASVWGGNTGELFF. Here the CDR3 DNA reads TGTGCCTCAGTGTGGGGGGGCAACACCGGGGAGCTGTTTTTT.

This clone was found a few times. The chain uses TRBV18 and TRBJ2-3, with 11 bases matching TRBD2. The CDR3 consists of 15 residues. Germline V gene sequence: CDR1 KGHSH, CDR2 LQKENI. Unmatched junction bases numbered 3, after V lost 6 bases and J lost 1 base. CDR3 nucleotides: TGTGCCAGCTCTCAGACTAGCGGGGGCACAGATACGCAGTATTTT. Its translation: CASSQTSGGTDTQYF.

The V call is TRBV11-3, the J call TRBJ1-2; D is unresolved. The germline V and J ends were trimmed by 5 bases and 4 bases, with 14 bases remaining between them. Germline V gene sequence: CDR1 SGHNT, CDR2 YENEEA. The CDR3 loop spans 14 amino acids. The CDR3 region has the DNA TGTGCCAGCAGCCAAAGCCGGGCCCTCTATGGCTACACCTTC. As protein: CASSQSRALYGYTF.

The V call is TRBV11-3, the J call TRBJ2-7, with 7 bases aligning to TRBD2. CDR1 and CDR2 (germline): SGHNT, YENEEA. After removal of 5 bases from V and 2 bases from J, the junction contained 9 bases not matched to a gene. This CDR3 region has 15 residues. CDR3 in DNA: TGTGCCAGCAGCCGAACAGCGGGAACCGCCTACGAGCAGTACTTC. Its protein is CASSRTAGTAYEQYF.

This chain joins TRBV9 and TRBJ1-3; D is unclear. The V gene's germline CDR1 is SGDLS and CDR2 YYNGEE. The V and J ends lost 0 bases and 0 bases respectively, with 7 bases between them. The CDR3 has 15 amino acids. CDR3 residues: CASSVGRVSGNTIYF. For the CDR3, the DNA is TGTGCCAGCAGCGTAGGAAGGGTCTCTGGAAACACCATATATTTT.

This clone is labeled as medium-sized. The CDR3 here is CASSPGGYEQYF. In DNA, the CDR3 is TGTGCCAGCAGCCCCGGAGGGTACGAGCAGTACTTC. The chain has TRBV19 and TRBJ2-7, with a weak D call TRBD2 (6 bases). The CDR3 spans 12 residues. Trimming removed 9 bases at V and 4 bases at J, with 13 bases between. Germline V gene data show CDR1 as LNHDA and CDR2 as SQIVND (reference sequence).

This sequence joins TRBV10-1 and TRBJ2-3, with a possible D match to TRBD2 (6 bases). CDR1 is WNHNN, CDR2 SYGVQD, per germline (reference sequence). This CDR3 is built from 13 residues. V lost 9 bases, J lost 2 bases, and 12 bases lay in between. The CDR3 DNA sequence: TGCGCCAGGATTCGGACTAACACAGATACGCAGTATTTT. Translating it yields CARIRTNTDTQYF.

This clone occurred a few times. The chain recombines TRBV6-8 with TRBJ2-5, with TRBD2 as a possible D gene (5 bases). CDR3 length: 14 amino acids. CDR1 MNHGY and CDR2 SAAAGT come from the germline V gene. V was pared by 0 bases and J by 0 bases, with 5 bases between. This chain's CDR3 is CASSYSRDQETQYF. For the CDR3, the DNA is TGTGCCAGCAGTTACTCGAGGGACCAAGAGACCCAGTACTTC.

The chain carries TRBV18 and TRBJ1-2; D is uncertain. CDR3 length equals 12 residues. The germline gives CDR1 KGHSH, CDR2 LQKENI. V lost 8 bases and J lost 10, with 17 bases in between. CDR3 amino acids: CASRAGFDFYTF. CDR3 sequence (DNA): TGTGCCAGCCGGGCGGGCTTCGACTTCTACACCTTC.

The V gene is TRBV5-1, the J gene TRBJ2-7, with TRBD2 identical over 14 bases. This CDR3 comprises 16 residues. Germline V gene data show CDR1 as SGHRS and CDR2 as YFSETQ. Trimming at V came to 0 bases and at J to 3 bases, leaving 2 bases not matched to a gene. This chain's CDR3 is CASSLAGTSGGYEQYF. In DNA, the CDR3 is TGCGCCAGCAGCTTGGCCGGGACTAGCGGGGGCTACGAGCAGTACTTC.

The rearrangement joins TRBV6-8 to TRBJ2-7; 9 bases map to TRBD1. V shed 2 bases and J 6 bases; nucleotides not matched to a gene: 8. The V gene's germline CDR1 is MNHGY and CDR2 SAAAGT. The CDR3 length is 15 residues. CDR3 in DNA: TGTGCCAGCAGTTACGCGGACAGGGGAACCCGCGAGCAGTACTTC. Its protein is CASSYADRGTREQYF.

This chain connects TRBV19 to TRBJ2-3; 8 bases match TRBD2. Germline V gene data show CDR1 as LNHDA and CDR2 as SQIVND (reference sequence). J lost 8 bases, V lost 5 bases, and 6 bases had no gene match. This CDR3 is built from 13 residues. The CDR3 region is CASSPLSGGTQYF. The CDR3, as DNA: TGTGCCAGTAGTCCGTTAAGCGGGGGTACGCAGTATTTT. Looking up the rest from reference TRBV19 and TRBJ2-3 gives the full variable domain: DGGITQSPKYLFRKEGQNVTLSCEQNLNHDAMYWYRQDPGQGLRLIYYSQIVNDFQKGDIAEGYSVSREKKESFPLTVTSAQKNPTAFYLCASSPLSGGTQYFGPGTRLTVL.

Here the CDR3 reads CASSLSQGNYGYTF. CDR3 nucleotides: TGTGCCAGCAGCTTATCTCAGGGGAACTATGGCTACACCTTC. The V call is TRBV11-3, the J call TRBJ1-2; perhaps TRBD1 as D (6 bases). The CDR3 loop spans 14 amino acids. Germline CDR1 SGHNT, CDR2 YENEEA. V lost 2 bases and J 2 bases, leaving 9 bases between the germline ends.

This clone occurred many times. The gene calls are TRBV23-1 and TRBJ1-1; tentatively, D is TRBD1 (5 bases). TRBV23-1 is an ORF for which the function is uncertain. Trimming removed 6 bases from V and 4 bases from J, with 15 bases in between. The CDR3 totals 14 residues. CDR3 amino acids: CASSQGHLGTEAFF. DNA for the CDR3: TGCGCCAGCAGCCAAGGACATCTGGGCACTGAAGCTTTCTTT.

The V and J genes are TRBV10-2 and TRBJ2-1, with D unresolved. The CDR3 runs 13 residues. V lost 7 bases to trimming and J lost 9 bases, with 16 bases between them. Germline CDR1 is WSHSY and CDR2 is SAAADI. The CDR3 loop reads CASNLVPAGEQFF. DNA for the CDR3: TGCGCCAGCAACCTCGTCCCGGCTGGTGAGCAGTTCTTC.

This sequence joins TRBV30 and TRBJ1-2; D remains ambiguous. V was trimmed by 0 bases and J by 3 bases, leaving 8 bases between them. This CDR3 comprises 13 residues. Germline loops: CDR1 GTSNPN, CDR2 SVGIG (reference sequence). The CDR3 here is CAWSVATHYGYTF. The CDR3 DNA reads TGTGCCTGGAGTGTGGCGACCCACTATGGCTACACCTTC.

This clone was observed a handful of times. The chain couples TRBV29-1 to TRBJ2-1, with 9 bases aligning to TRBD2. Losses at the gene ends were 6 bases for V and 5 bases for J; bases not matched to a gene: 11. Germline loops: CDR1 SQVTM, CDR2 ANQGSEA. This CDR3 has 15 amino acids. CDR3 bases: TGCAGCGTGACTAGCGGCGAATCCCTCGACAATGAGCAGTTCTTC. Translated, it gives CSVTSGESLDNEQFF.

This clone was counted between two and nine times. CDR3 bases: TGTGCCAGCAGTTACCCCCCACAAGATACGCAGTATTTT. This codes for CASSYPPQDTQYF. V is TRBV6-8 and J is TRBJ2-3; no clear D gene. Germline V gene data show CDR1 as MNHGY and CDR2 as SAAAGT. V lost 2 bases and J lost 5, with 8 bases in between. This CDR3 has 13 amino acids.

There are a few counts of this clone. This chain connects TRBV11-3 to TRBJ1-5; TRBD1 agrees at 7 bases. The CDR3 extends over 16 amino acids. Germline CDR1 and CDR2: SGHNT and YENEEA. V dropped 5 bases and J dropped 0; count of bases not matched to a gene: 7. The CDR3 loop reads CASSAGTVNSNQPQHF. In nucleotides, the CDR3 is TGTGCCAGCAGCGCCGGGACAGTAAATAGCAATCAGCCCCAGCATTTT.

This chain connects TRBV5-1 to TRBJ1-6; 8 bases align to TRBD1. In germline, CDR1 is SGHRS, CDR2 YFSETQ. Germline trimming cut 4 bases from V and 6 bases from J; bases unmatched to any gene: 12. The CDR3 is 17 amino acids. The CDR3 protein is CASSLDGSGGRNSPLHF. CDR3 bases: TGCGCCAGCAGCCTTGATGGGTCAGGGGGCCGTAATTCACCCCTCCACTTT. Drawing the rest from reference TRBV5-1 and TRBJ1-6, the complete variable domain is KAGVTQTPRYLIKTRGQQVTLSCSPISGHRSVSWYQQTPGQGLQFLFEYFSETQRNKGNFPGRFSGRQFSNSRSEMNVSTLELGDSALYLCASSLDGSGGRNSPLHFGNGTRLTVT.

This clone was seen a single time. This chain connects TRBV6-8 to TRBJ2-3; weak D call: TRBD2 (6 bases). V was trimmed by 6 bases and J by 1 base, leaving 20 bases between them. Germline-derived CDR1 and CDR2 are MNHGY and SAAAGT. CDR3 length: 17 residues. CDR3 loop: CASRPGGFDGGTDTQYF. The CDR3 nucleotides read TGTGCCAGCAGGCCCGGGGGATTTGACGGAGGCACAGATACGCAGTATTTT.